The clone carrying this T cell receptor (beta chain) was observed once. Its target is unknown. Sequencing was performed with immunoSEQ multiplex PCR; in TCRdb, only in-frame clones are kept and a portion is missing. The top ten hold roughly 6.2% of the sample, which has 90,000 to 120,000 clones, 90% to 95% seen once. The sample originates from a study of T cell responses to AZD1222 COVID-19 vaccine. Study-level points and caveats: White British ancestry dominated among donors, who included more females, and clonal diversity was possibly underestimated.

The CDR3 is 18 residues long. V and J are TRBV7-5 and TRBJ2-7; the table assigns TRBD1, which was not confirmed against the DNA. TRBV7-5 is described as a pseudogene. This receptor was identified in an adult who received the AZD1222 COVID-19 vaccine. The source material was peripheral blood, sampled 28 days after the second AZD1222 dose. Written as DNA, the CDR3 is TGTGTCAGAAGCCCCCGCCGGGACAGGGGCGATGATACCTACGAGCAGTACTTC. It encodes CVRSPRRDRGDDTYEQYF.